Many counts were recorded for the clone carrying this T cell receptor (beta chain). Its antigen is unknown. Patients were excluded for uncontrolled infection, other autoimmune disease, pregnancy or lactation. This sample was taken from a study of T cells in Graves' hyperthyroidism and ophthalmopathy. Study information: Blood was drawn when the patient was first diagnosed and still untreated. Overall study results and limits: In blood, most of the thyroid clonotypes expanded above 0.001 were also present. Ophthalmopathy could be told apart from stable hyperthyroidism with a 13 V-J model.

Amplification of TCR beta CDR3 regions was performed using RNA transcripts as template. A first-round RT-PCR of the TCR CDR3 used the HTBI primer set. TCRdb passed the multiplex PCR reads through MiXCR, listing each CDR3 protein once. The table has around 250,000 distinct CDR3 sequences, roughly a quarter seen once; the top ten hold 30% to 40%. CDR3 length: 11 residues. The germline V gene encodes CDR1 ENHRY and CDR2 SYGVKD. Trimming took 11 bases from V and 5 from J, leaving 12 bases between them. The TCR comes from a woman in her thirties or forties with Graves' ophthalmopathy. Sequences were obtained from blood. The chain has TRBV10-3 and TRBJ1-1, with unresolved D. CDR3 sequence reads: CAVSGGTEAFF. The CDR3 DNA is TGTGCCGTATCGGGAGGGACTGAAGCTTTCTTT.